This passage covers 5 T cell receptor beta chains from one sample sequenced in a study of T cells in Graves' hyperthyroidism and ophthalmopathy. The TCR beta CDR3 regions underwent amplification using RNA transcripts as the source. TCR CDR3 underwent first-round RT-PCR with the HTBI primer set. MiXCR was run by TCRdb on the multiplex PCR reads, yielding one entry per CDR3 protein. The sample carries 600,000 to 800,000 distinct CDR3 sequences, 35% recorded once. The source material was blood. Receptors originate from a woman aged 40 to 50 with Graves' hyperthyroidism.

Only a few counts were recorded for this clonotype. The gene calls are TRBV6-6 and TRBJ1-3, with TRBD1 matching 7 bases. CDR3 length equals 15 residues. Germline V CDR1 and CDR2: MNHNY, SVGAGI (reference sequence). V shed 5 bases and J 4 bases; nucleotides not matched to a gene: 8. CDR3 in DNA: TGTGCCAGCAGTCGAGCACAGGGGTACGGAAACACCATATATTTT. Amino acid sequence: CASSRAQGYGNTIYF.

The chain employs TRBV6-1 and TRBJ1-4, with 9 nucleotides matching TRBD1. The CDR3 has 15 amino acids. The ends lost 7 bases at V and 10 bases at J; junction bases unmatched: 13. Per germline, CDR1 MNHNS and CDR2 SASEGT. In DNA, the CDR3 is TGTGCCAGCATTCCAGAATCGGGACAGGGCGGAAAACTGTTTTTT. The encoded protein is CASIPESGQGGKLFF.

This chain links TRBV10-3 with TRBJ2-7; 12 nucleotides line up with TRBD2. The CDR3 has 14 residues. The germline CDR1 and CDR2 sequences are ENHRY and SYGVKD. J was trimmed by 7 bases and V by 5 bases; bases with no gene match: 6. In DNA form, the CDR3 reads TGTGCCATCAGTTCTGTTCTAGCGGGAGGGGAGCAGTACTTC. The encoded protein is CAISSVLAGGEQYF.

A remark on this clonotype: The limits of the CDR3 on the DNA are not certain, so only TCRdb's listed CDR3 is given. The rearrangement joins TRBV29-1 to TRBJ2-2; no DNA check was done on the table's D call, TRBD2. From its first to its last residue, the CDR3 has 12 amino acids. The germline gives CDR1 SQVTM, CDR2 ANQGSEA. The CDR3 sequence: CSGHGASGSCFF.

This clonotype was counted a few times. The rearrangement joins TRBV5-1 to TRBJ1-2; 7 bases map to TRBD1. The CDR3 is 18 residues long. In germline, CDR1 is SGHRS, CDR2 YFSETQ. Trimming removed 0 bases from V and 5 bases from J; junction bases left unmatched: 16. The DNA of the CDR3 is TGCGCCAGCAGCTTGGGAACTACCGGACAGGCGAAGAGGTATGGCTACACCTTC. Translating gives CASSLGTTGQAKRYGYTF.